This TCR beta chain was recovered during a study of shared clonotypes between healthy human individuals. Study-level information: Used for every donor were three CD4 naive, three CD4 memory, two CD8 naive and one CD8 memory plate.

The CDR3 runs 17 residues. CDR1 is MDHEN, CDR2 SYDVKM, per germline. J was trimmed by 7 bases and V by 0 bases; bases with no gene match: 10. General study results and limits: As a rule, naive subsets had a larger estimated richness than memory subsets. Rarefaction curves obtained for sorted subsets showed sequencing incomplete despite large depth.

Worth noting for this clone: Its antigen is unidentified.

A deep-level run was used for the assay. Repertoires were generated with immunoSEQ multiplex PCR, while TCRdb's copy carries only in-frame clones and drops some. The table has hundreds of thousands of clones, 90% to 97% seen once. Sequenced input: naive CD4+ T cells sorted from blood. The subset: CD45RA+ positively selected. This rearrangement joins TRBV28 to TRBJ2-7; 12 bases line up with TRBD1. The TCR sequence derives from a young woman in good health. The CDR3 DNA reads as TGTGCCAGCAGTTTATGGGTAGGGGACAGGGGGCTTAGGGAGCAGTACTTC. Residues: CASSLWVGDRGLREQYF. The full variable domain, completed using reference TRBV28 and TRBJ2-7, is DVKVTQSSRYLVKRTGEKVFLECVQDMDHENMFWYRQDPGLGLRLIYFSYDVKMKEKGDIPEGYSVSREKKERFSLILESASTNQTSMYLCASSLWVGDRGLREQYFGPGTRLTVT.